Presented here are 22 T cell receptor beta chains from one specimen sequenced in a study of blood T cells in healthy people across ages. Sample-barcoded 5' priming and a J-beta primer mix drove a second PCR of about 6 to 12 cycles. MiXCR, applied by TCRdb to the 5' RACE reads, yields one record per CDR3 protein. The sample lists over 1.5 million distinct CDR3 sequences; less than 50% were seen once. Sequencing was carried out using blood. All receptors derive from a woman between 40 and 50 years old in good health.

This chain connects TRBV12-5 to TRBJ1-1; perhaps TRBD1 as D (5 bases). Trimming took 1 base from V and 3 from J, leaving 12 bases between them. CDR3 length: 15 amino acids. Germline CDR1 reads LGHNT; CDR2 reads FRNRAP. Here the CDR3 reads CASGLDPPGHTEAFF. The DNA for the CDR3 is TGTGCTAGTGGTTTGGACCCTCCAGGGCACACTGAAGCTTTCTTT.

In its sample, this clonotype was seen once. The CDR3 region is CSARDWLAGVGEQFF. The CDR3 DNA reads TGCAGTGCTAGAGATTGGCTAGCGGGGGTGGGTGAGCAGTTCTTC. The V call is TRBV20-1, the J call TRBJ2-1; 10 bases agree with TRBD2. After removal of 0 bases from V and 9 bases from J, the junction contained 8 bases not matched to a gene. Germline CDR1 DFQATT, CDR2 SNEGSKA (reference sequence). The CDR3 contains 15 residues.

This clonotype was detected once. The genes are TRBV12-3 or TRBV12-4 and TRBJ1-4; unclear D gene. The CDR3 contains 12 residues. V gave up 7 bases and J gave up 8 bases, with 11 bases separating them. The CDR3 bases are TGTGCCAGCAACGCTATTTCCGAAAAACTGTTTTTT. Amino acid sequence: CASNAISEKLFF.

This clonotype occurred a few times. The chain uses TRBV7-2 and TRBJ2-7; no definite D call. The V and J ends lost 4 bases and 2 bases respectively, with 9 bases between them. CDR1 and CDR2 from the germline V gene are SGHTA and FQGNSA. The CDR3 length is 13 residues. The CDR3 coding sequence is TGTGCCAGCAGCTCGGACGGACCCTACGAGCAGTACTTC. Protein: CASSSDGPYEQYF.

This clonotype was observed many times. One end of the junction fails to match germline, which may point to a read error. The CDR3 coding sequence is TGTGCCAGCAGCTCCCGGACAGGGAACTATGGCTACACCTTC. This translates into CASSSRTGNYGYTF. The chain is built from TRBV5-1 and TRBJ1-2; 8 nucleotides align to TRBD1. The CDR3 totals 14 residues. CDR1 and CDR2 (germline): SGHRS, YFSETQ.

The chain uses TRBV4-2 and TRBJ2-7; D may be TRBD1 (8 bases). This CDR3 contains 18 residues. CDR1 and CDR2 from the germline V gene are LGHNA and YNFKEQ. The V and J ends lost 2 bases and 2 bases respectively, with 22 bases between them. The CDR3 DNA reads as TGTGCCAGCAGCCAATTGTGGGGAGGGCAGGGGGCCCCCTACGAGCAGTACTTC. Protein: CASSQLWGGQGAPYEQYF.

This clonotype has only a few counts. The genes are TRBV6-5 and TRBJ2-7; D may be TRBD1 (6 bases). Trimming cost V 6 bases and J 5 bases, with 11 bases left between them. CDR1 and CDR2 (germline): MNHEY, SVGAGI. The CDR3 has 12 amino acids. The CDR3 spells CASSRDRNEQYF. In DNA, the CDR3 is TGTGCCAGCAGCCGTGACAGGAACGAGCAGTACTTC.

This chain uses TRBV4-3 with TRBJ1-5; a possible D gene is TRBD1 (6 bases). V was trimmed by 4 bases and J by 0 bases, leaving 19 bases between them. CDR3 length: 18 residues. From germline, CDR1 is LGHNA and CDR2 YSLEER. DNA of the CDR3: TGCGCCAGCAGCCTTAACGACCGGCCAGGGGATAGCAATCAGCCCCAGCATTTT. Encoded protein: CASSLNDRPGDSNQPQHF.

V gene TRBV6-2 or TRBV6-3 combines with J gene TRBJ2-3, with 8 bases that match TRBD1. CDR1 is MNHEY and CDR2 is SVGEGT in the germline V gene. This CDR3 has 14 amino acids. J lost 6 bases, V lost 7 bases, and 9 bases had no gene match. The CDR3 coding sequence is TGTGCCAGCAACCGACAGGGGCCGTTGGATACGCAGTATTTT. Amino acid sequence: CASNRQGPLDTQYF.

The chain recombines TRBV29-1 with TRBJ2-1, with D unclear. The ends were cut back, 1 base at V and 9 bases at J, with 10 bases in the middle. The CDR3 runs to 12 residues. Germline V gene data show CDR1 as SQVTM and CDR2 as ANQGSEA. CDR3 sequence (DNA): TGCAGCGTTGAAGGAGGTAATTCTGAGCAGTTCTTC. Encoded protein: CSVEGGNSEQFF.

This rearrangement joins TRBV5-1 to TRBJ2-1, with 11 bases that match TRBD2. Germline V lookup: CDR1 SGHRS, CDR2 YFSETQ. Unmatched junction bases numbered 6, after V lost 2 bases and J lost 5 bases. The CDR3 consists of 16 residues. The chain's CDR3 is CASSFLLAGGNNEQFF. CDR3 sequence (DNA): TGCGCCAGCAGCTTCCTTCTAGCGGGGGGTAACAATGAGCAGTTCTTC.

The table lists this clonotype with a few counts. The chain employs TRBV7-8 and TRBJ2-5; 7 bases map to TRBD1. With V trimmed by 3 bases and J by 2 bases, 21 bases remained unmatched. The CDR3 extends over 20 amino acids. Germline assignment: CDR1 SGHVS and CDR2 FQNEAQ. CDR3 DNA sequence: TGTGCCAGCAGCTTCGTCAGAGGTGGACAGGAATCGGGACGGCAAGAGACCCAGTACTTC. Translation: CASSFVRGGQESGRQETQYF.

The rearrangement uses TRBV20-1 and TRBJ2-5, with TRBD2 identical over 8 bases. Germline V gives CDR1 DFQATT, CDR2 SNEGSKA (reference sequence). This CDR3 comprises 15 residues. V lost 6 bases, J lost 3 bases, and 12 bases stayed unmatched. The chain's CDR3 is CSAPASGGFKETQYF. CDR3 DNA sequence: TGCAGTGCCCCAGCCAGCGGGGGCTTCAAAGAGACCCAGTACTTC.

Of note for this clonotype: This sequence may be a read error, since a much larger clone differs from it by one base. The chain is built from TRBV15 and TRBJ2-5; maybe TRBD1 (5 bases). The CDR3 is 13 amino acids. Germline-derived CDR1 and CDR2 are LNHNV and YYDKDF (reference sequence). Trimming removed 1 base at V and 4 bases at J, with 7 bases between. The CDR3 spells CATSRVQGETQYF. The CDR3 DNA is TGTGCCACCAGCAGAGTTCAGGGAGAGACCCAGTACTTC. Looking up the rest from reference TRBV15 and TRBJ2-5 gives the full variable domain: DAMVIQNPRYQVTQFGKPVTLSCSQTLNHNVMYWYQQKSSQAPKLLFHYYDKDFNNEADTPDNFQSRRPNTSFCFLDIRSPGLGDTAMYLCATSRVQGETQYFGPGTRLLVL.

The CDR3 sequence is CASSFPPRQSNNYGYTF. CDR3 nucleotide sequence: TGTGCCAGCAGCTTCCCCCCTCGACAGAGCAATAACTATGGCTACACCTTC. The chain carries TRBV7-3 and TRBJ1-2, with D possibly matching TRBD1 (5 bases). The CDR3 is 17 amino acids. V lost 3 bases and J 1 base, leaving 18 bases between the germline ends. From germline, CDR1 is SGHTA and CDR2 FQGTGA.

This chain joins TRBV6-5 and TRBJ2-5; 7 positions match TRBD1. Germline assignment: CDR1 MNHEY and CDR2 SVGAGI. The length of the CDR3 is 14 residues. V lost 2 bases, J lost 13 bases, and 13 bases stayed unmatched. CDR3 loop: CASSYIGTAYPPYF. The CDR3 DNA follows: TGTGCCAGCAGTTACATCGGGACAGCTTACCCTCCGTACTTC.

The V and J genes are TRBV20-1 and TRBJ1-1; 7 bases fit TRBD1. CDR1 and CDR2 (germline): DFQATT, SNEGSKA (reference sequence). This CDR3 has 14 residues. The V segment lost 6 bases and the J segment 7 bases; nucleotides outside the gene matches: 14. The CDR3 loop reads CSALDPTGDGEAFF. The CDR3, as DNA: TGCAGTGCGCTAGACCCAACAGGGGATGGTGAAGCTTTCTTT.

This rearrangement joins TRBV20-1 to TRBJ2-7; 11 bases match TRBD1. The J segment lost 7 bases and the V segment lost 5 bases, leaving 13 bases of the junction unmatched. The CDR3 has 15 residues. Germline V gives CDR1 DFQATT, CDR2 SNEGSKA (reference sequence). The CDR3 DNA is TGCAGTGCTGCCTCCCCCGGACAGGGGGCAAAAGAGCAGTACTTC. Protein: CSAASPGQGAKEQYF.

This clonotype was seen a single time. The V and J genes are TRBV7-2 and TRBJ2-7; D perhaps matches TRBD1 (6 bases). The DNA end is a closer match to TRBJ2-4, so the J assignment may be wrong. CDR1 SGHTA and CDR2 FQGNSA come from the germline V gene. The CDR3 loop spans 14 amino acids. This CDR3 reads CASSLRGWENIQYF. In nucleotides, the CDR3 is TGTGCCAGCAGCTTAAGGGGGTGGGAAAACATTCAGTACTTC.

The chain links TRBV12-3 or TRBV12-4 to TRBJ1-5; D gene unclear. This CDR3 has 16 amino acids. V was pared by 1 base and J by 4 bases, with 14 bases between. The CDR3 loop reads CASSLGLAVINQPQHF. DNA of the CDR3: TGTGCCAGCAGTTTAGGCTTGGCTGTAATTAATCAGCCCCAGCATTTT.

The J gene is TRBJ2-1, the V gene TRBV7-8, with 15 positions matching TRBD2. Per germline, CDR1 SGHVS and CDR2 FQNEAQ. J was trimmed by 9 bases and V by 1 base; bases with no gene match: 13. The CDR3 contains 19 residues. The CDR3 loop reads CASSLGGTSGGPISPEQFF. The CDR3 coding sequence is TGTGCCAGCAGCTTAGGGGGGACTAGCGGGGGGCCCATAAGCCCTGAGCAGTTCTTC.

This clonotype was detected a few times. The chain is built from TRBV20-1 and TRBJ2-4, with D uncertain. The V gene lost 2 bases and the J gene lost 1 base, with 15 bases spanning the gap. This CDR3 has 16 amino acids. The V gene's germline CDR1 is DFQATT and CDR2 SNEGSKA (reference sequence). The CDR3 nucleotides read TGCAGTGCTAGACAGCCTCGGGCCGGTGCCAAAAACATTCAGTACTTC. Translated: CSARQPRAGAKNIQYF.